The entry that follows covers one T cell receptor (beta chain) sequence. TCRdb's copy holds only in-frame clones and misses some; the assay was immunoSEQ multiplex PCR. The sample includes 350,000 to 550,000 clones, 80% to 90% seen only once; the top ten take 1% to 1.3%. J was trimmed by 2 bases and V by 0 bases; bases with no gene match: 10. Germline assignment: CDR1 MGHRA and CDR2 YSYEKL. CDR3 length equals 18 residues. Participants, about 18 to 89 years old, spanned 25 or so US areas. Self-reported history from a screening survey and questionnaire set each donor's cohort. This sample was taken from a study of blood T cell repertoires in COVID-19. Turning to the study itself: Nucleic acid was either cDNA or gDNA, and it came from T cells, B-cell-depleted T cells, or PBMCs.

This chain joins TRBV4-1 and TRBJ2-1, with 7 positions matching TRBD2. Sequencing used PBMCs or T cells enriched from blood (not recorded which). This sequence was found in a man in his thirties or forties who had recovered from COVID-19. In DNA, the CDR3 is TGCGCCAGCAGCCAAGAGATTCCCGGCGGGGGAACCTACAATGAGCAGTTCTTC. Translating it yields CASSQEIPGGGTYNEQFF.